This T cell receptor (beta chain) was documented in a study of T cell responses to AZD1222 COVID-19 vaccine. In regard to this clone: Its antigen is not identified.

Germline values: CDR1 MDHEN, CDR2 SYDVKM. This CDR3 spans 15 amino acids. V lost 2 bases to trimming and J lost 6 bases; unmatched junction nucleotides: 6. Assay: immunoSEQ multiplex PCR; the TCRdb copy retains only in-frame clones and omits some. The data hold approximately 110,000 clones, with 70% to 90% observed a single time. General study results and limits: As reported, nearly half of all spike-specific TCRs target variant regions that are unmutated. The study identified only a handful of AZD1222 recipients as seropositive at baseline. Donors skewed white British and female; clonal diversity was possibly underestimated. Two doses of AZD1222 preceded a rise in Spike-specific TCR breadth and depth.

The sequences come from peripheral blood, collected on day 0 of AZD1222 vaccination. This receptor was obtained from an adult in good health. V gene TRBV28 combines with J gene TRBJ1-1; the match to TRBD1 covers 10 bases. The CDR3 DNA follows: TGTGCCAGCAGTTTAAACGGGGACAGGGGCGCTGAAGCTTTCTTT. It yields the protein CASSLNGDRGAEAFF.